The present TCR beta chain was sequenced within a study of blood T cell repertoires in COVID-19. At the level of the study: Acute and convalescent COVID-19 specimens originated in the United States, Italy and Spain.

This table comes from immunoSEQ multiplex PCR, and its TCRdb copy is limited to in-frame clones, with some not included. The sample lists roughly 230,000 clones, around 84% occurring once. The length of the CDR3 is 15 residues. Germline assignment: CDR1 SEHNR and CDR2 FQNEAQ (reference sequence). V was cut by 2 bases and J by 0 bases, with 5 bases left in between. Specimen: peripheral blood. The chain has TRBV7-9 and TRBJ2-6, with D perhaps matching TRBD2 (5 bases). This TCR was sampled from a man aged 35 to 55 with acute or convalescent COVID-19. For the CDR3, the DNA is TGTGCCAGCAGCTTACGGGGCTCTGGGGCCAACGTCCTGACTTTC. Encoded protein: CASSLRGSGANVLTF.